The rows below give T cell receptor beta chains drawn from one sample of a study of early T cells in non-severe SARS-CoV-2 infection. TCRdb recomputed calls from the 5' RACE reads with MiXCR, one row per CDR3 protein. The sample carries tens of thousands of distinct CDR3 sequences, 3.5% to 5.5% recorded once. The sequencing used whole blood, collected at baseline. The receptor set was obtained from an adult who was a healthcare worker with PCR-confirmed SARS-CoV-2 infection or an uninfected control (not recorded which). The CDR3 runs from the conserved cysteine through the conserved F or W. A D gene is named only where the DNA matches it firmly. Some rows mark clone size as missing; the rest say once, few, many or name a class of expanded clone.

d_call	v_call	clone_size	j_call	cdr3_length	cdr3_nt	cdr3_aa
TRBD1	TRBV6-4	many	TRBJ2-1	13	TGTGCCAGCAGTGCCAACAGGGGCAATGAGCAGTTCTTC	CASSANRGNEQFF
-	TRBV25-1	few	TRBJ1-3	14	TGTGCCAGCAGTGATGGGAACGCGGGAAACACCATATATTTT	CASSDGNAGNTIYF
-	TRBV20-1	many	TRBJ1-1	14	TGCAGTGCTAGTCGGGCAGAAGGAAACACTGAAGCTTTCTTT	CSASRAEGNTEAFF
TRBD2	TRBV6-6	many	TRBJ2-7	14	TGTGCCAGCAGTTTCGGGGGGAGCTCCTACGAGCAGTACTTC	CASSFGGSSYEQYF
-	TRBV19	-	TRBJ2-2	14	TGTGCCAGTAGTCCCCTATTACGAACCGGGGAGCTGTTTTTT	CASSPLLRTGELFF
-	TRBV2	many	TRBJ2-7	14	TGTGCCAGCAGTATAGGGCTGAGCTCCTACGAGCAGTACTTC	CASSIGLSSYEQYF
TRBD2	TRBV27	many	TRBJ2-5	15	TGTGCCAGCAGTTCAGGCGGGAGCTACCAAGAGACCCAGTACTTC	CASSSGGSYQETQYF
TRBD1	TRBV28	many	TRBJ1-1	15	TGTGCCAGCAGTTTATTACCTGACAGGGGAAATCGGGCTTTCTTT	CASSLLPDRGNRAFF
-	TRBV3-1	many	TRBJ1-2	14	TGTGCCAGCAGCCAAGCAGGAGGGGCGATGGGCTACACCTTC	CASSQAGGAMGYTF
-	TRBV3-1	many	TRBJ2-1	14	TGTGCCAGCAGCCAACGGCGGTCCTACAATGAGCAGTTCTTC	CASSQRRSYNEQFF
-	TRBV6-5	-	TRBJ2-2	17	TGTGCCAGCAGTTACTCCCCGGATTTGGGCAGCACCGGGGAGCTGTTTTTT	CASSYSPDLGSTGELFF
-	TRBV6-2/TRBV6-3	many	TRBJ2-3	17	TGTGCCAGCAGTTACCCCATGGCAGGATCACTTGGAGATACGCAGTATTTT	CASSYPMAGSLGDTQYF
-	TRBV7-2	many	TRBJ2-7	13	TGTGCCAGCAGCTTGGACAGACTGGGAATTCAGTACTTC	CASSLDRLGIQYF
-	TRBV4-1	many	TRBJ1-2	17	TGCGCCAGCAGCCAAAGCGAGGGCGAGGGAGTTAACTATGGCTACACCTTC	CASSQSEGEGVNYGYTF